The T cell receptor beta chain described here comes from a study of T cell repertoires in cytomegalovirus infection. Study in general: Indications of both CMV infection and matching HLA type were provided by public TCR beta signatures. Study outcomes and limitations: Of the TCR beta families, the public ones yielded a cumulative frequency that identified carriers of CMV plus the relevant HLA. In two of eight donors, the top clonotype was HLA-C-restricted CMV-specific.

As to this clonotype: What it recognizes is unknown.

One entry per CDR3 protein results from TCRdb running MiXCR on the reads. The table lists about 320,000 distinct CDR3 sequences, 9.5% of them singletons. The CDR3 length is 17 residues. Germline trimming cut 0 bases from V and 0 bases from J; bases unmatched to any gene: 4. Germline values: CDR1 MNHEY, CDR2 SVGAGI. The receptor comes from a human donor in good health (CMV status not recorded). Some clones in this sample may be carry-over from other donors' samples. This chain links TRBV6-5 with TRBJ1-3; 8 nucleotides match TRBD1. Sequencing was carried out using PBMCs. CDR3 in amino acids: CASSYSRGTGSGNTIYF. CDR3 nucleotides: TGTGCCAGCAGTTACTCGAGGGGGACAGGCTCTGGAAACACCATATATTTT.